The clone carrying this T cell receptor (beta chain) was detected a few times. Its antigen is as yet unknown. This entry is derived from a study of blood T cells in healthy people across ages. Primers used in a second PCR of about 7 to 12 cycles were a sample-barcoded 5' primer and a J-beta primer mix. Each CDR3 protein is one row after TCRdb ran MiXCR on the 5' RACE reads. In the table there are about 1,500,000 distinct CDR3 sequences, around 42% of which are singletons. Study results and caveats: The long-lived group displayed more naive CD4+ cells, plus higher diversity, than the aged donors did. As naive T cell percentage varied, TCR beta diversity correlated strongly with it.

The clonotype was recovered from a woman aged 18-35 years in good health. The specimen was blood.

The DNA for the CDR3 is TGCAGTGCCTCCGTAGCGGGGGCCGAAAAACACAATGAGCAGTACTTC. It translates to CSASVAGAEKHNEQYF. The chain carries TRBV20-1 and TRBJ2-1; 9 bases fit TRBD2. The end of the DNA fits TRBJ2-7 better, so the J call may be wrong. In germline, CDR1 is DFQATT, CDR2 SNEGSKA (reference sequence). The CDR3 is 16 amino acids.